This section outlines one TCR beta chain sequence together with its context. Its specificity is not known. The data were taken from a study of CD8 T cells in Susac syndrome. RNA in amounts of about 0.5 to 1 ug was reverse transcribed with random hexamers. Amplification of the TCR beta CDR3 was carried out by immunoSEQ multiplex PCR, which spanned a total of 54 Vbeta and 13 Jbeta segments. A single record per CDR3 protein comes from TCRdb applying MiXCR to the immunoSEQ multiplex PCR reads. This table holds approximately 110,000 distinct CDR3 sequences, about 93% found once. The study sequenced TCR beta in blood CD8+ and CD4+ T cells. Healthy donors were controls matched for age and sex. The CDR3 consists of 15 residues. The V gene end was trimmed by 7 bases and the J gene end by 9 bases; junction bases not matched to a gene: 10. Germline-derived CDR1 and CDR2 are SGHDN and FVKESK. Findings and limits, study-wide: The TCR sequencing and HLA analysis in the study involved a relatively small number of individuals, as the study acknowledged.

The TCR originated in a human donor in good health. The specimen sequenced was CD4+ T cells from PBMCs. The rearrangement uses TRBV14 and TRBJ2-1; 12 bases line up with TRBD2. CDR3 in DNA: TGTGCCAGCACCCGCGCTAGCGGGAGGGAGGGTGAGCAGTTCTTC. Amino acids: CASTRASGREGEQFF.